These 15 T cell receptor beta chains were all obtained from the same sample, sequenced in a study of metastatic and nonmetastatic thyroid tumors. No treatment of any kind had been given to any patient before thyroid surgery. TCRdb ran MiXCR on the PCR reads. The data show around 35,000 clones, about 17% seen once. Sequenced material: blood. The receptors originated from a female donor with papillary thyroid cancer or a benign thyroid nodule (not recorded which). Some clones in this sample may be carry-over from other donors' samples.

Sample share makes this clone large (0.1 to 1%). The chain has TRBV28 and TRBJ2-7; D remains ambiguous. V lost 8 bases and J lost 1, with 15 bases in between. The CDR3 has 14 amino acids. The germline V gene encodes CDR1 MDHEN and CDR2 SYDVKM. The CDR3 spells CASWAGELSYEQYF. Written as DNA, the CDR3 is TGTGCCAGCTGGGCCGGAGAGTTATCCTACGAGCAGTACTTC.

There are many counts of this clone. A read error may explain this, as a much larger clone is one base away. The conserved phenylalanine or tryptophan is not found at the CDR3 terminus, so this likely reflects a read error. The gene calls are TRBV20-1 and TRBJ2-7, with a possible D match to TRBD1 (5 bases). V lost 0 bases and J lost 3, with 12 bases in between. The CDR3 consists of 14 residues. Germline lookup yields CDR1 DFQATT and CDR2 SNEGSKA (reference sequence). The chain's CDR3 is CSARDQGRDYEQYL. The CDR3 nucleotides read TGCAGTGCTAGAGATCAAGGCAGGGACTACGAGCAGTACCTC.

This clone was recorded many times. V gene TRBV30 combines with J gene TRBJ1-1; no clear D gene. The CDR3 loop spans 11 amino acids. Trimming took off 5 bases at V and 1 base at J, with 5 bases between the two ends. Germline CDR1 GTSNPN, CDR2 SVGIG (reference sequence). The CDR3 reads CAWDRNTEAFF. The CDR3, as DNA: TGTGCCTGGGACCGGAACACTGAAGCTTTCTTT.

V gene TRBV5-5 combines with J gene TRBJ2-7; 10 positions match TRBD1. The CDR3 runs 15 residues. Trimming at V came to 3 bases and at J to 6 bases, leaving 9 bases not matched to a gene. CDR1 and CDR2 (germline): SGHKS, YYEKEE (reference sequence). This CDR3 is CASSSTSGTGVEQYF. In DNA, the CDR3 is TGTGCCAGCAGCTCCACGTCCGGGACAGGGGTCGAGCAGTACTTC.

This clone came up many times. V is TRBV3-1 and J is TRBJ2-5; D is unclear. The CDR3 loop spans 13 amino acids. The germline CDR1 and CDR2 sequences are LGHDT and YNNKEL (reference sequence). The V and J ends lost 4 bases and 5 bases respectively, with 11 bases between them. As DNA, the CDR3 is TGTGCCAGCAGCCCCGTTGGAACCGAGACCCAGTACTTC. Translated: CASSPVGTETQYF.

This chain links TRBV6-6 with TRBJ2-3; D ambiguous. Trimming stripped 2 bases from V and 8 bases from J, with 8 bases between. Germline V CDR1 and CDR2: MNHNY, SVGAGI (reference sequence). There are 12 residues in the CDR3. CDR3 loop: CASSYGIGTQYF. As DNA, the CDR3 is TGTGCCAGCAGTTACGGCATTGGTACGCAGTATTTT.

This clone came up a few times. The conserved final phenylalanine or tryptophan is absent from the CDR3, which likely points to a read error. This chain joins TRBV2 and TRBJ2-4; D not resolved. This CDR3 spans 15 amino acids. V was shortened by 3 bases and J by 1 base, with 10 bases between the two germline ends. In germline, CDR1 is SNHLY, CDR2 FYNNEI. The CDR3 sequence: CASSEVVGAKNIQYL. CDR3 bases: TGTGCCAGCAGTGAGGTCGTGGGTGCCAAAAACATTCAGTACCTC.

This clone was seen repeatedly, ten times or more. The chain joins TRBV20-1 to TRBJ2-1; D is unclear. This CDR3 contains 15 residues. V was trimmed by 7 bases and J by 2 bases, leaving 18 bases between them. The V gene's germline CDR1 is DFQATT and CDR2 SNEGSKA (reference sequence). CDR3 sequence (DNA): TGCAGTGAAAAAGCCCGGACCTCACCCTACAATGAGCAGTTCTTC. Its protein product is CSEKARTSPYNEQFF.

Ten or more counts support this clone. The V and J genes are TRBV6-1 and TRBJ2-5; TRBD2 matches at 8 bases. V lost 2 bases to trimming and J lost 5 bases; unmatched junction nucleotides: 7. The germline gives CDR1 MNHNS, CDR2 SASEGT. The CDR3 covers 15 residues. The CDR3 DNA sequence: TGTGCCAGCAGTGAAATCCAGGGCGGGGGGGAGACCCAGTACTTC. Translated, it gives CASSEIQGGGETQYF.

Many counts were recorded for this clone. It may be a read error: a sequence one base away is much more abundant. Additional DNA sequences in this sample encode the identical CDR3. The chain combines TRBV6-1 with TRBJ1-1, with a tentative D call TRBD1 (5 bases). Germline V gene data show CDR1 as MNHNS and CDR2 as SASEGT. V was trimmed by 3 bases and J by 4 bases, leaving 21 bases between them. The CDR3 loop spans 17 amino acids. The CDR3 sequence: CASSDPPRGPNVTEAFF. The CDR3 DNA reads TGTGCCAGCAGTGACCCCCCGAGGGGCCCTAACGTCACTGAAGCTTTCTTT.

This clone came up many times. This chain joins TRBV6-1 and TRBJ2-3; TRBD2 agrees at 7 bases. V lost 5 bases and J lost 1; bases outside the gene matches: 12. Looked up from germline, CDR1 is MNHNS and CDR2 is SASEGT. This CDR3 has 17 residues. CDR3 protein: CASSRSASGKGTDTQYF. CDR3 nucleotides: TGTGCCAGCAGTAGGAGCGCCAGCGGGAAAGGCACAGATACGCAGTATTTT.

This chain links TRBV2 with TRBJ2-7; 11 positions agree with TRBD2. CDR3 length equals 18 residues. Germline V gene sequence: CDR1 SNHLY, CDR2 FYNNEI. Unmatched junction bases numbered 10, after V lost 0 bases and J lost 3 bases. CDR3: CASSEALTSGSPHYEQYF. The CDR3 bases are TGTGCCAGCAGTGAAGCGCTTACTAGCGGGAGCCCTCACTACGAGCAGTACTTC.

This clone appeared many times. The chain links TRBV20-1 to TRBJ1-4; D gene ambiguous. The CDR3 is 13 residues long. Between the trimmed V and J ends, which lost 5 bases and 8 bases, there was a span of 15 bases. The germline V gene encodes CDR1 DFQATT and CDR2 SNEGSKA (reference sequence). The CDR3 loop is CSAAGSEDEKLFF. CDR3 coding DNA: TGCAGTGCTGCGGGCTCCGAGGACGAAAAACTGTTTTTT.

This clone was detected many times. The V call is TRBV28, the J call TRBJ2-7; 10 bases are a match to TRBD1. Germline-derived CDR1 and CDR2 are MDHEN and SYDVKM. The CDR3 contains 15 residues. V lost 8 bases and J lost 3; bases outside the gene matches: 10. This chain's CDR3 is CASGPGTGVYYEQYF. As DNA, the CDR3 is TGTGCCAGCGGTCCGGGGACAGGGGTTTACTACGAGCAGTACTTC.

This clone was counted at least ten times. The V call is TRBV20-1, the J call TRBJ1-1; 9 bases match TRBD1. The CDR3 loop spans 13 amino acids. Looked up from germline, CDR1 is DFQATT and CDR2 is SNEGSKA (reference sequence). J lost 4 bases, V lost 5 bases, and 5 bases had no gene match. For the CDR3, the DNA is TGCAGTGCTGGGACAGGGTTGGCCACTGAAGCTTTCTTT. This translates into CSAGTGLATEAFF.